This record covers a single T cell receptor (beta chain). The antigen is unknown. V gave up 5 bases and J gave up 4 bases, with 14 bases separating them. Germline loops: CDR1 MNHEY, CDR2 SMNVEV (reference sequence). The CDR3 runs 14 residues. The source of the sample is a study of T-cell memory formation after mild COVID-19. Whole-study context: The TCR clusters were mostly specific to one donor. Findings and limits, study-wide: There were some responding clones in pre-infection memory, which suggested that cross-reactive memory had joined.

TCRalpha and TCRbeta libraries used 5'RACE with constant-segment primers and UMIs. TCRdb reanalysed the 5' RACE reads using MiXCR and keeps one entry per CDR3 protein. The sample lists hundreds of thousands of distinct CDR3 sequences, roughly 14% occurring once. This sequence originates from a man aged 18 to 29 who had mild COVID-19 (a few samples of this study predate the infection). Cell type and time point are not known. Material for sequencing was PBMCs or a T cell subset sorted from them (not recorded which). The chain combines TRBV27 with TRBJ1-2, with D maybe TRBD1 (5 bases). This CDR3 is CASSSGPGGYGYTF. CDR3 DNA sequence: TGTGCCAGCAGTAGCGGACCGGGGGGCTATGGCTACACCTTC.